This entry concerns a single TCR beta chain. Its antigen is undetermined. The data are from a study of graft-versus-host responses after intestinal transplantation. Study summary: Each patient got anti-thymocyte globulin induction, then tacrolimus and steroids for around 3 years.

Trimming removed 2 bases from V and 0 bases from J; junction bases left unmatched: 8. Germline CDR1 reads SGHAT; CDR2 reads FQNNGV. This CDR3 region has 18 residues. The method was immunoSEQ multiplex PCR; TCRdb's version includes in-frame clones alone and lacks a portion of them. The sample consists of roughly 60,000 clones, around nine tenths of them appearing once. General study points: Some patients had graft-donor T cell macrochimerism, and their allografts showed high graft-versus-host to host-versus-graft clonal ratios. The authors found GvH clones in recipient marrow, some appearing first in ileum or blood. Among circulating GvH clones, peak levels were associated with early post-transplant declines in HvG clones.

V and J are TRBV11-2 and TRBJ2-3; 10 nucleotides agree with TRBD1. This specimen consisted of PBMCs, obtained around 120 days after intestinal transplantation. The sequence was collected from a human patient who received an intestinal transplant, so some T cells may come from the graft donor. The CDR3 DNA follows: TGTGCCAGCAGCTTATGGCAGGGACAGGGGCGCAGCACAGATACGCAGTATTTT. It is translated as CASSLWQGQGRSTDTQYF.